This T cell receptor (beta chain) was sequenced for a study of blood T cells in healthy people across ages. Whole-study findings and limits: Among T cells, TCR beta diversity per million cells dropped roughly linearly as age rose. Using unsorted PBMCs precluded a conclusive naive versus antigen-experienced comparison. Higher diversity, along with more naive CD4+ cells, distinguished long-lived donors from aged donors.

This clonotype has just a few counts. What it binds is unknown. V was pared by 3 bases and J by 5 bases, with 14 bases between. The CDR3 contains 15 residues. Germline-derived CDR1 and CDR2 are LGHDT and YNNKEL (reference sequence). Sample-barcoded 5' priming and a J-beta primer mix drove a second PCR of about 7 to 12 cycles. Carrying 12 random nucleotides, a template-switch adaptor labeled each individual cDNA molecule. TCRdb called the 5' RACE reads again in MiXCR, with one record for every CDR3 protein. Of 980,000 or so distinct CDR3 sequences in the sample, under 50% were seen once. Sequenced: blood. The clonotype originates from a man between 25 and 39 years old in good health. The V gene is TRBV3-1, the J gene TRBJ2-1; D is possibly TRBD1 (6 bases). The CDR3 sequence: CASSQPTAGDNEQFF. CDR3 DNA sequence: TGTGCCAGCAGCCAGCCCACGGCAGGGGACAATGAGCAGTTCTTC.